The 23 T cell receptor beta chains below were found in one sample sequenced in a study of blood T cell repertoires in COVID-19. Clones were sequenced by immunoSEQ multiplex PCR, and TCRdb holds only the in-frame ones, with some missing. The sample has some 400,000 clones, 85% to 90% seen once; the top ten hold roughly 3.1%. Sequences were obtained from peripheral blood. The receptors stem from a human donor in a cohort sampled during active COVID-19.

The chain links TRBV15 to TRBJ2-1, with 10 bases that match TRBD2. Germline V CDR1 and CDR2: LNHNV, YYDKDF (reference sequence). Trimming removed 3 bases from V and 5 bases from J; junction bases left unmatched: 7. This CDR3 comprises 16 residues. The CDR3 spells CATSRVLAGGDNEQFF. The CDR3 bases are TGTGCCACCAGCAGGGTTTTAGCGGGGGGTGACAATGAGCAGTTCTTC. The full variable domain, completed using reference TRBV15 and TRBJ2-1, is DAMVIQNPRYQVTQFGKPVTLSCSQTLNHNVMYWYQQKSSQAPKLLFHYYDKDFNNEADTPDNFQSRRPNTSFCFLDIRSPGLGDTAMYLCATSRVLAGGDNEQFFGPGTRLTVL.

The chain is built from TRBV19 and TRBJ1-5, with 7 bases that match TRBD1. CDR3 length: 17 amino acids. Germline loops: CDR1 LNHDA, CDR2 SQIVND (reference sequence). V was clipped by 6 bases and J by 5 bases; unmatched bases: 16. CDR3 loop: CASRSAALGGVHQPQHF. In DNA form, the CDR3 reads TGTGCCAGTAGGTCCGCGGCGTTAGGGGGCGTTCATCAGCCCCAGCATTTT.

This rearrangement joins TRBV29-1 to TRBJ2-7; 8 positions agree with TRBD1. This CDR3 has 15 residues. V dropped 3 bases and J dropped 2; count of bases not matched to a gene: 9. Per the germline V gene, CDR1 is SQVTM and CDR2 is ANQGSEA. This CDR3 is CSVDPTGVKPYEQYF. DNA of the CDR3: TGCAGCGTTGACCCGACAGGGGTAAAGCCCTACGAGCAGTACTTC.

V usage is TRBV6-5 and J usage is TRBJ1-6; no clear D. The V end was cut by 5 bases, the J end by 0 bases, with 5 bases between. The CDR3 has 14 amino acids. In germline, CDR1 is MNHEY, CDR2 SVGAGI. The CDR3 DNA is TGTGCCAGCAGTCGGAGCTCCTATAATTCACCCCTCCACTTT. This sequence encodes CASSRSSYNSPLHF.

This CDR3 reads CASSYRSNEKLFF. As DNA, the CDR3 is TGTGCCAGCAGCTACAGGTCGAATGAAAAACTGTTTTTT. V is TRBV12-3 or TRBV12-4 and J is TRBJ1-4; a possible D gene is TRBD1 (5 bases). The germline V and J ends were trimmed by 6 bases and 5 bases, with 10 bases remaining between them. This CDR3 is built from 13 residues.

The chain carries TRBV3-1 (or the pseudogene TRBV3-2) and TRBJ1-2, with a tentative D call TRBD1 (5 bases). Trimming shortened V by 0 bases and J by 4 bases, and 12 bases separated the two germline ends. The length of the CDR3 is 15 residues. Germline CDR1 reads LGHDT; CDR2 reads YNNKEL (reference sequence). The CDR3 DNA follows: TGTGCCAGCAGCCAAGATAAGCGGGGGACCTATGGCTACACCTTC. This codes for CASSQDKRGTYGYTF.

V gene TRBV27 combines with J gene TRBJ1-2; D might be TRBD1 (5 bases). This CDR3 is built from 13 residues. In germline, CDR1 is MNHEY, CDR2 SMNVEV (reference sequence). Trimming removed 3 bases at V and 8 bases at J, with 13 bases between. The CDR3 spells CASSFLPDTGYTF. DNA for the CDR3: TGTGCCAGCAGTTTCCTCCCGGACACCGGCTACACCTTC.

The chain joins TRBV2 to TRBJ2-7, with unresolved D. The CDR3 loop spans 14 amino acids. Trimming stripped 6 bases from V and 0 bases from J, with 12 bases between. The germline V gene has CDR1 SNHLY and CDR2 FYNNEI. CDR3 in DNA: TGTGCCAGCAGAAGAGAACGGAGCTCCTACGAGCAGTACTTC. Translated: CASRRERSSYEQYF. Filled out from reference TRBV2 and TRBJ2-7, the complete variable domain reads EPEVTQTPSHQVTQMGQEVILRCVPISNHLYFYWYRQILGQKVEFLVSFYNNEISEKSEIFDDQFSVERPDGSNFTLKIRSTKLEDSAMYFCASRRERSSYEQYFGPGTRLTVT.

The chain couples TRBV9 to TRBJ2-1, with D possibly being TRBD2 (6 bases). The ends were cut back, 3 bases at V and 2 bases at J, with 12 bases in the middle. CDR1 SGDLS and CDR2 YYNGEE come from the germline V gene. The CDR3 is 15 residues long. In nucleotides, the CDR3 is TGTGCCAGCAGCGGGAGGGTTAATACCTACAATGAGCAGTTCTTC. It yields the protein CASSGRVNTYNEQFF.

CDR3 nucleotide sequence: TGTGCCAGCACCCCTGGGGGGGACTTCTCCTACAATGAGCAGTTCTTC. The encoded protein is CASTPGGDFSYNEQFF. The rearrangement links TRBV28 to TRBJ2-1; 7 nucleotides line up with TRBD2. This CDR3 is built from 16 residues. V lost 7 bases, J lost 0 bases, and 9 bases stayed unmatched. Germline CDR1 reads MDHEN; CDR2 reads SYDVKM.

The chain recombines TRBV11-2 with TRBJ2-1; TRBD1 agrees at 9 bases. CDR3 size: 18 residues. In germline, CDR1 is SGHAT, CDR2 FQNNGV. Trimming removed 0 bases from V and 3 bases from J; junction bases left unmatched: 9. CDR3 in DNA: TGTGCCAGCAGCTTAGATCTTGGGGACAGGGAAGGCTACAATGAGCAGTTCTTC. Translating it yields CASSLDLGDREGYNEQFF.

V and J are TRBV3-1 (or the pseudogene TRBV3-2) and TRBJ2-1; D gene uncertain. Trimming shortened V by 2 bases and J by 9 bases, and 8 bases separated the two germline ends. The CDR3 totals 12 residues. The germline CDR1 and CDR2 sequences are LGHDT and YNNKEL (reference sequence). CDR3 sequence (DNA): TGTGCCAGCAGCCAACTAGGAGCTGAGCAGTTCTTC. Residues: CASSQLGAEQFF.

The chain joins TRBV28 to TRBJ1-2; the D gene is possibly TRBD1 (6 bases). The CDR3 runs to 13 residues. CDR1 and CDR2 (germline): MDHEN, SYDVKM. V dropped 5 bases and J dropped 7 bases, with 14 bases sitting between them. In DNA form, the CDR3 reads TGTGCCAGCAGTGCACCCTCGACAGGTGGCTACACCTTC. This encodes CASSAPSTGGYTF.

The chain carries TRBV20-1 and TRBJ2-1; D may be TRBD1 (6 bases). Germline V gives CDR1 DFQATT, CDR2 SNEGSKA (reference sequence). This CDR3 is built from 11 residues. The DNA of the CDR3 is TGCAGCCCCAAAACAGGGAGTGAGCAGTTCTTC. It specifies CSPKTGSEQFF.

The chain uses TRBV5-5 and TRBJ1-3; D might be TRBD1 (5 bases). Trimming pared 0 bases from V and 0 bases from J, leaving 10 bases between. The V gene's germline CDR1 is SGHKS and CDR2 YYEKEE (reference sequence). This CDR3 spans 16 amino acids. Here the CDR3 reads CASSLGRANSGNTIYF. The CDR3 nucleotides read TGTGCCAGCAGCTTGGGCAGGGCCAACTCTGGAAACACCATATATTTT. Using reference TRBV5-5 and TRBJ1-3 for the parts outside the CDR3, the full variable domain is DAGVTQSPTHLIKTRGQQVTLRCSPISGHKSVSWYQQVLGQGPQFIFQYYEKEERGRGNFPDRFSARQFPNYSSELNVNALLLGDSALYLCASSLGRANSGNTIYFGEGSWLTVV.

V is TRBV6-5 and J is TRBJ1-2; the match to TRBD1 covers 9 bases. The CDR3 contains 14 residues. Germline assignment: CDR1 MNHEY and CDR2 SVGAGI. Losses at the gene ends were 6 bases for V and 4 bases for J; bases not matched to a gene: 6. The CDR3 loop is CASRHRGLAYGYTF. The CDR3 nucleotides read TGTGCCAGCAGACACAGGGGGCTGGCCTATGGCTACACCTTC.

V gene TRBV11-1 combines with J gene TRBJ1-3, with D perhaps matching TRBD1 (5 bases). This CDR3 has 14 amino acids. CDR1 SGHAT and CDR2 FQDESV come from the germline V gene (reference sequence). V lost 4 bases and J 0 bases, leaving 7 bases between the germline ends. This CDR3 is CASSWGVSGNTIYF. CDR3 nucleotides: TGTGCCAGCAGCTGGGGCGTCTCTGGAAACACCATATATTTT.

The V gene is TRBV4-1, the J gene TRBJ1-4; 8 bases line up with TRBD1. Germline V gene lookup returns CDR1 MGHRA and CDR2 YSYEKL. This CDR3 has 16 residues. J gave up 8 bases and V 1 base, and 9 bases lay outside the gene matches. The CDR3 protein is CASSQAPAQGGEKLFF. For the CDR3, the DNA is TGCGCCAGCAGCCAAGCCCCGGCACAGGGGGGGGAAAAACTGTTTTTT.

The sample holds one count of this clone. The CDR3: CASSPVTGVGSGNTIYF. The CDR3 DNA follows: TGCGCCAGCAGCCCCGTTACGGGGGTCGGCTCTGGAAACACCATATATTTT. The chain joins TRBV5-1 to TRBJ1-3; a possible D gene is TRBD1 (5 bases). CDR1 and CDR2 (germline): SGHRS, YFSETQ. The length of the CDR3 is 17 residues. V was shortened by 4 bases and J by 0 bases, with 17 bases between the two germline ends.

The chain couples TRBV5-1 to TRBJ1-3, with D hard to call. This CDR3 comprises 14 residues. Looked up from germline, CDR1 is SGHRS and CDR2 is YFSETQ. Trimming shortened V by 4 bases and J by 2 bases, and 10 bases separated the two germline ends. The CDR3 region has the DNA TGCGCCAGCAGCCCCACAGCTACTGGAAACACCATATATTTT. It is translated as CASSPTATGNTIYF.

The chain links TRBV18 to TRBJ1-1; D remains unclear. The CDR3 sequence is 12 residues long. Germline V CDR1 and CDR2: KGHSH, LQKENI. The V and J ends lost 1 base and 11 bases respectively, with 11 bases between them. CDR3 coding DNA: TGTGCCAGCTCACCACAGTCTAGGGAGGCTTTCTTT. Protein: CASSPQSREAFF.

The chain joins TRBV29-1 to TRBJ1-2; 9 positions match TRBD1. The CDR3 consists of 15 residues. Looked up from germline, CDR1 is SQVTM and CDR2 is ANQGSEA. J was trimmed by 3 bases and V by 5 bases; bases with no gene match: 10. The CDR3 region is CSVLIPGQGYYGYTF. DNA for the CDR3: TGCAGCGTTCTTATACCGGGACAGGGATACTATGGCTACACCTTC.

The J gene is TRBJ2-5, the V gene TRBV5-1, with 7 bases that match TRBD2. Germline V gene lookup returns CDR1 SGHRS and CDR2 YFSETQ. This CDR3 spans 15 amino acids. V lost 3 bases to trimming and J lost 1 base; unmatched junction nucleotides: 6. The CDR3 loop is CASSSQGGTQETQYF. CDR3 nucleotides: TGCGCCAGCAGCTCCCAGGGAGGGACCCAAGAGACCCAGTACTTC.